This TCR beta chain was retrieved from a study of spatial heterogeneity in lung cancer. Germline V CDR1 and CDR2: SQVTM, ANQGSEA. Trimming left V 6 bases short and J 4 bases short, with 12 bases between. The CDR3 contains 12 residues. TCRdb analysed the 5' RACE reads with MiXCR anew, one entry per CDR3 protein. The sample shows about 14,000 distinct CDR3 sequences, roughly 10% of them seen only once. Time point denoted: sample taken at primary tumor resection. Whole RNA, isolated from tumor, nontumor lung or frozen PBMC, was sequenced without prior sorting. The TCR comes from a female donor with early-stage non-small cell lung cancer. The specimen comprised PBMCs, sampled at surgery. The gene calls are TRBV29-1 and TRBJ2-5; a possible D gene is TRBD1 (7 bases). The chain's CDR3 is CSVEGASETQYF. The DNA for the CDR3 is TGCAGCGTGGAGGGGGCATCAGAGACCCAGTACTTC.